This T cell receptor (beta chain) was sequenced for a study of early T cells in non-severe SARS-CoV-2 infection. As for the study in general: It was bulk RNA from unsorted whole blood that was sequenced, and the chains were unpaired.

General study points: Reliance on VDJdb matching favored anti-spike CD8 responses; private and CD4 specificities were missed.

The CDR3 has 15 residues. The V gene lost 4 bases and the J gene lost 3 bases, with 14 bases spanning the gap. Germline V gene sequence: CDR1 SGHAT, CDR2 FQDESV (reference sequence). To note about this clonotype: Antigen: not known.

Researchers tagged individual cDNA molecules with unique molecular identifiers. From the 5' RACE reads, TCRdb called clonotypes with MiXCR, one entry per CDR3 protein. There are about 76,000 distinct CDR3 sequences in the sample; less than 15% occur only once, and around 3.7% lies in the top ten. The chain recombines TRBV11-1 with TRBJ2-3; TRBD2 is a possible D gene (6 bases). This receptor was taken from an adult who was a healthcare worker with PCR-confirmed SARS-CoV-2 infection or an uninfected control (not recorded which). The sequencing sample was made of whole blood. The chain's CDR3 is CASSWAGRTTDTQYF. Here the CDR3 DNA reads TGTGCCAGCAGCTGGGCGGGGAGAACGACAGATACGCAGTATTTT.